Listed here is a single TCR beta chain. The read stops 3 residues short of the end of the CDR3; the missing end is completed from the germline J gene. The sample is drawn from a study of T cells in women clearing cervical HPV infection. Trimming stripped 2 bases from V and 4 bases from J, with 14 bases between. CDR1 MNHNS and CDR2 SASEGT come from the germline V gene. This CDR3 has 15 amino acids. TCRdb's table, derived via immunoSEQ multiplex PCR, lists solely in-frame clones and lacks some. The sample has about 40,000 clones; the top ten hold less than 6%. Sequencing was done on a sample of blood buffy coat. This clonotype was obtained from a woman between 18 and 70 years old with a cervical HPV16 infection that either progressed to CIN3+ or cleared (not recorded which). The chain joins TRBV6-1 to TRBJ1-1; D is undetermined. Partial CDR3 DNA: TGTGCCAGCAGTGAATCGGCAGGTTCTTTCACTGAA. This encodes CASSESAGSFTE. The entire CDR3 reads CASSESAGSFTEAFF.